The clone carrying this T cell receptor (beta chain) was seen only a few times. Its cognate antigen is unknown. Heparinised blood was drawn once per donor, averaging around 120 mL. Of the isolated RNA, all was reverse transcribed, and so the sequenced material was expressed TCRB transcripts. Regulatory, naive and central memory T cell samples averaged around 3.6 million reads. Libraries were prepared by immunoSEQ multiplex PCR; TCRdb keeps only in-frame clonotypes and omits some of them. The table shows about 190,000 clones, with 7.8% occurring only once. CDR3 length equals 14 residues. Germline lookup yields CDR1 SGHTA and CDR2 FQGNSA. With 1 base clipped from V and 6 bases from J, the junction kept 5 bases outside the gene matches. The data originate from a study of beta chain features in type 1 diabetes. General study results and limits: A moderate, significant TCRB CDR3 shortening appeared in type 1 diabetes across four CD4+ subsets. In the patient group, naive, central memory and Treg TCRB repertoires seemed more alike than in the healthy donor group.

This clonotype was obtained from a woman aged 40 to 55 with type 1 diabetes. The sequenced material came from central memory CD4+ T cells from blood. J is TRBJ2-5 and V is TRBV7-2; 7 positions match TRBD2. In nucleotides, the CDR3 is TGTGCCAGCAGCTTAGAGGGCGGGGGAAAGACCCAGTACTTC. This encodes CASSLEGGGKTQYF.